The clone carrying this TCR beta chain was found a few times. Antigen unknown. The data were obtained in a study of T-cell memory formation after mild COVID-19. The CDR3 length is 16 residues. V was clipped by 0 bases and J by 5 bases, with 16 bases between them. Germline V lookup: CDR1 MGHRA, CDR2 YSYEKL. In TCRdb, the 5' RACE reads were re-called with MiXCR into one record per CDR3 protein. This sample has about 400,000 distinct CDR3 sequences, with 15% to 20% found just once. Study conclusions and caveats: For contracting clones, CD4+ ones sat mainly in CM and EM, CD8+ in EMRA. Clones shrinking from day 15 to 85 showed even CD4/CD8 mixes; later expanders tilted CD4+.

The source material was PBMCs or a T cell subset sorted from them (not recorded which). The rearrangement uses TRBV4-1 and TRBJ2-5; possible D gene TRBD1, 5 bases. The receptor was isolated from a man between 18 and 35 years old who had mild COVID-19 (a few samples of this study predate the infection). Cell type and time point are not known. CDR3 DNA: TGCGCCAGCAGCCAAGATCCGGCAGGGCTGGGGGAGACCCAGTACTTC. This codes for CASSQDPAGLGETQYF.